The 8 T cell receptor beta chains presented below share a single source sample, sequenced in a study of T-cell memory formation after mild COVID-19. A single record per CDR3 protein comes from TCRdb applying MiXCR to the 5' RACE reads. This sample has some 250,000 distinct CDR3 sequences, with around 17% found just once. Sequencing was performed on PBMCs or a T cell subset sorted from them (not recorded which). Source of these receptors: a man aged 18 to 30 who had mild COVID-19 (a few samples of this study predate the infection). Cell type and time point are not known.

The genes are TRBV6-5 and TRBJ1-1; D is uncertain. Trimming took off 8 bases at V and 10 bases at J, with 14 bases between the two ends. The CDR3 sequence is 11 residues long. Per germline, CDR1 MNHEY and CDR2 SVGAGI. This chain's CDR3 is CASFDGVAAFF. The CDR3 nucleotides read TGTGCCAGCTTCGATGGGGTTGCAGCTTTCTTT.

The sample holds a few counts of this clonotype. The V gene is TRBV4-1, the J gene TRBJ1-4; D is perhaps TRBD1 (5 bases). The CDR3 is 15 residues long. CDR1 is MGHRA, CDR2 YSYEKL, per germline. The V end was cut by 1 base, the J end by 8 bases, with 14 bases between. In DNA, the CDR3 is TGCGCCAGCAGCCAAGGTGGCAGGGAGAAGGAAAAACTGTTTTTT. Its translation is CASSQGGREKEKLFF.

In this sample, this clonotype turned up a few times. The chain combines TRBV5-1 with TRBJ2-1; tentatively, D is TRBD1 or TRBD2 (5 bases each). The CDR3 contains 16 residues. The V gene lost 4 bases and the J gene lost 4 bases, with 18 bases spanning the gap. CDR1 SGHRS and CDR2 YFSETQ come from the germline V gene. The chain's CDR3 is CASSPPTDGAYNEQFF. CDR3 DNA: TGCGCCAGCAGCCCACCTACTGACGGGGCTTACAATGAGCAGTTCTTC. Combining the CDR3 with reference TRBV5-1 and TRBJ2-1 gives the whole variable domain KAGVTQTPRYLIKTRGQQVTLSCSPISGHRSVSWYQQTPGQGLQFLFEYFSETQRNKGNFPGRFSGRQFSNSRSEMNVSTLELGDSALYLCASSPPTDGAYNEQFFGPGTRLTVL.

The chain uses TRBV4-1 and TRBJ2-3; D call uncertain. V was shortened by 1 base and J by 10 bases, with 12 bases between the two germline ends. CDR1 MGHRA and CDR2 YSYEKL come from the germline V gene. This CDR3 has 13 amino acids. The CDR3 coding sequence is TGCGCCAGCAGCCAAGTGCCCGGTGGTGCGCAGTATTTT. Protein: CASSQVPGGAQYF.

The table lists this clonotype with a few counts. The CDR3 DNA follows: TGTGCCAGCAGCCAAGACTTCGACAGGAGATACGAGCAGTACTTC. This gives the protein CASSQDFDRRYEQYF. The chain is built from TRBV14 and TRBJ2-7, with a possible D match to TRBD1 (6 bases). Germline assignment: CDR1 SGHDN and CDR2 FVKESK. Trimming took off 0 bases at V and 4 bases at J, with 13 bases between the two ends. The CDR3 totals 15 residues.

The chain recombines TRBV5-1 with TRBJ1-1, with 9 bases lining up with TRBD1. CDR1 and CDR2 from the germline V gene are SGHRS and YFSETQ. Trimming took 7 bases from V and 4 from J; bases not matched to a gene: 5. The CDR3 extends over 13 amino acids. CDR3 region: CASGQGLSTEAFF. CDR3 sequence (DNA): TGCGCCAGCGGACAGGGGCTGAGCACTGAAGCTTTCTTT.

This clonotype has more than one count but fewer than ten. The V and J genes are TRBV20-1 and TRBJ2-5, with TRBD2 matching over 10 bases. The CDR3 has 17 residues. Losses at the gene ends were 3 bases for V and 5 bases for J; bases not matched to a gene: 15. Looked up from germline, CDR1 is DFQATT and CDR2 is SNEGSKA (reference sequence). The CDR3 DNA follows: TGCAGTGCTAGTTCAGGCCGGCTAGCGGGGGACCCCGAGACCCAGTACTTC. This sequence encodes CSASSGRLAGDPETQYF.

This clonotype was recorded many times. V gene TRBV5-1 combines with J gene TRBJ1-6; TRBD1 agrees at 9 bases. The ends lost 3 bases at V and 10 bases at J; junction bases unmatched: 8. The CDR3 is 15 amino acids. Germline CDR1 SGHRS, CDR2 YFSETQ. The CDR3: CASSSGQGRESPLHF. DNA of the CDR3: TGCGCCAGCAGCTCAGGACAGGGGCGGGAATCACCCCTCCACTTT.